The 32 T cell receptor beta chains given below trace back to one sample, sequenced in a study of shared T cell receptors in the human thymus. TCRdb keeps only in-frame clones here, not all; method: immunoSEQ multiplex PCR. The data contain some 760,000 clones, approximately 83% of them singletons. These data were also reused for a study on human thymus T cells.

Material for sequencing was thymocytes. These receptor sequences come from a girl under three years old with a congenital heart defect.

CDR3: CAISDANPNQPQHF. The CDR3 nucleotides are TGTGCCATCAGTGACGCGAACCCTAATCAGCCCCAGCATTTT. The chain employs TRBV10-3 and TRBJ1-5; D gene uncertain. This CDR3 is built from 14 residues. Germline CDR1 reads ENHRY; CDR2 reads SYGVKD. The V gene lost 3 bases and the J gene lost 4 bases, with 10 bases spanning the gap.

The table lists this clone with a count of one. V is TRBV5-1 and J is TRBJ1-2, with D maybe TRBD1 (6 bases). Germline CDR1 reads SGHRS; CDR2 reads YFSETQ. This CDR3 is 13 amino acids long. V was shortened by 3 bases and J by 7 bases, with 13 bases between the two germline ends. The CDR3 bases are TGCGCCAGCAGCTCCGTCAGGGGCGGTGGCTACACCTTC. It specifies CASSSVRGGGYTF.

Here the CDR3 DNA reads TGTGCCAGCAGCTTAGGGGGGGAGGATTCACCCCTCCACTTT. Amino acid sequence: CASSLGGEDSPLHF. The chain combines TRBV5-4 with TRBJ1-6; weak D call: TRBD1 (6 bases). The germline V gene encodes CDR1 SGHNT and CDR2 YYREEE (reference sequence). The CDR3 covers 14 residues. V was trimmed by 2 bases and J by 8 bases, leaving 11 bases between them.

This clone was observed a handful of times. CDR3 in DNA: TGCGCCAGCAGCCTAGACCCCGGGACAGGGAGGAATTCACCCCTCCACTTT. It codes for CASSLDPGTGRNSPLHF. The gene calls are TRBV4-3 and TRBJ1-6, with 9 bases lining up with TRBD1. The germline V gene has CDR1 LGHNA and CDR2 YSLEER. The CDR3 loop spans 17 amino acids. The junction had 11 bases not matched to a gene; V was cut back by 4 bases and J by 7 bases.

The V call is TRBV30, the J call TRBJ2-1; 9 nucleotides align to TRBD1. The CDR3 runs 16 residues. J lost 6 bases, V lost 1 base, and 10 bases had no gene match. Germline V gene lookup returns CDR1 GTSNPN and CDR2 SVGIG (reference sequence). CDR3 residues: CAWSALTGGKRNEQFF. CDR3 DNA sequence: TGTGCCTGGAGTGCCCTAACAGGGGGCAAGCGCAATGAGCAGTTCTTC.

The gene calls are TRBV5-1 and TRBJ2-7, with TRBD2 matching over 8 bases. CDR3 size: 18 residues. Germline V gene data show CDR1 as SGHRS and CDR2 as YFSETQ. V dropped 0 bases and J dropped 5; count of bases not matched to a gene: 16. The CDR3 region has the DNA TGCGCCAGCAGCTTGGTTATTGATCCGGGGGGGCTGAGGAACGAGCAGTACTTC. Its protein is CASSLVIDPGGLRNEQYF. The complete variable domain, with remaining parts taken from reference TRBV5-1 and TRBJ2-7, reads KAGVTQTPRYLIKTRGQQVTLSCSPISGHRSVSWYQQTPGQGLQFLFEYFSETQRNKGNFPGRFSGRQFSNSRSEMNVSTLELGDSALYLCASSLVIDPGGLRNEQYFGPGTRLTVT.

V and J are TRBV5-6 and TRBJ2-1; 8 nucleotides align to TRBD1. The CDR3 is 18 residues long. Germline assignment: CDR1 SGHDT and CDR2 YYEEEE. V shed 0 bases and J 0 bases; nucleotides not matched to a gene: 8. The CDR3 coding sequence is TGTGCCAGCAGCTTGGGGACGGACAGGGCCGGCTCCTACAATGAGCAGTTCTTC. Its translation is CASSLGTDRAGSYNEQFF.

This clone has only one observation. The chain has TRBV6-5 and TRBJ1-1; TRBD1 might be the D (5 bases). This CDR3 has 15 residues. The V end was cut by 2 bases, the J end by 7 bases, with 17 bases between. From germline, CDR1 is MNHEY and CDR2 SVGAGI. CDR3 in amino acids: CASSYAQGATSEAFF. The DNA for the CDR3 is TGTGCCAGCAGTTACGCCCAGGGCGCTACGAGTGAAGCTTTCTTT.

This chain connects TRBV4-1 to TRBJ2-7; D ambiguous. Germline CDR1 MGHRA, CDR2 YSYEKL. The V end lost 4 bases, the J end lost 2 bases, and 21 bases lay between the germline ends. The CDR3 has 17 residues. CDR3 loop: CASSPTGRRPRTYEQYF. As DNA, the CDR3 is TGCGCCAGCAGCCCTACCGGTAGAAGGCCGCGGACCTACGAGCAGTACTTC.

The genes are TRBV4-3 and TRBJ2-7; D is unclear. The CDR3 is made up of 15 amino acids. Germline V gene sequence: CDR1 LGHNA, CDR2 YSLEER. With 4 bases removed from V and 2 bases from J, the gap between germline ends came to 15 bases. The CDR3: CASSPLTTLTYEQYF. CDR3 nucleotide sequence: TGCGCCAGCAGCCCTTTGACGACTCTTACCTACGAGCAGTACTTC.

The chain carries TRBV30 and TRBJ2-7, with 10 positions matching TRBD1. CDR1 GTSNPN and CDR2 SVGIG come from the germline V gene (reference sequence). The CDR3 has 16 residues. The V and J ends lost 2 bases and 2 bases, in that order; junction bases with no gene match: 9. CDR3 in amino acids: CAWSSRGTGATYEQYF. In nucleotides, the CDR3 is TGTGCCTGGAGTTCCAGAGGGACAGGGGCAACCTACGAGCAGTACTTC.

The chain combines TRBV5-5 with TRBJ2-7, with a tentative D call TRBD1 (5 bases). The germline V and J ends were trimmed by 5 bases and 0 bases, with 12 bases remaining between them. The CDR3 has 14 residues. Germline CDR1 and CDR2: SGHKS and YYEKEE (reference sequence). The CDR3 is CASRTTEASYEQYF. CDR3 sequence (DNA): TGTGCCAGCAGGACGACAGAAGCCTCCTACGAGCAGTACTTC.

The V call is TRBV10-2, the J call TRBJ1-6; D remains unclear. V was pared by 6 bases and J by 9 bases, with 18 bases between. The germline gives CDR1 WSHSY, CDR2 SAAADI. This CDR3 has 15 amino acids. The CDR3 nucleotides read TGCGCCAGCAGGGAGGATCACCCAGGAGGTTCACCCCTCCACTTT. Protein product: CASREDHPGGSPLHF.

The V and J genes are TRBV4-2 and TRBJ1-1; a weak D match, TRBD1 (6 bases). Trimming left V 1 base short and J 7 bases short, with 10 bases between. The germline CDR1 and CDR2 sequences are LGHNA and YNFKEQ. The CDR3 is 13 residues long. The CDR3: CASSQAGQYEAFF. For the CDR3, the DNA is TGTGCCAGCAGCCAAGCCGGACAGTATGAAGCTTTCTTT.

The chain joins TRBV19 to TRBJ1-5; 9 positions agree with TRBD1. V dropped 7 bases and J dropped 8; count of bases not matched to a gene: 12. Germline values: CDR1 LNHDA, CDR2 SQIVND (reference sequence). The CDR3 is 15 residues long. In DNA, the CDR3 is TGTGCCAGTAAAGTGGGGGGACAGGGACCTGAGCCCCAGCATTTT. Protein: CASKVGGQGPEPQHF.

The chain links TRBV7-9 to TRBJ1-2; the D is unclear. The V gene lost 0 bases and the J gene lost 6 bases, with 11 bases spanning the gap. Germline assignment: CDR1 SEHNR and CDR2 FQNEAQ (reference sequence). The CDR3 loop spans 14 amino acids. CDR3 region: CASSLATPTDGYTF. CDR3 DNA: TGTGCCAGCAGCTTAGCTACGCCTACGGATGGCTACACCTTC. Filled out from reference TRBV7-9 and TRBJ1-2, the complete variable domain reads DTGVSQNPRHKITKRGQNVTFRCDPISEHNRLYWYRQTLGQGPEFLTYFQNEAQLEKSRLLSDRFSAERPKGSFSTLEIQRTEQGDSAMYLCASSLATPTDGYTFGSGTRLTVV.

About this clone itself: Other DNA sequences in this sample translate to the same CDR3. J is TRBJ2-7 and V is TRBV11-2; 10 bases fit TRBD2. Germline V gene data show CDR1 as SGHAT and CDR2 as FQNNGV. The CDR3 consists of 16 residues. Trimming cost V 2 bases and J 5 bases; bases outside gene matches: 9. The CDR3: CASSLSPGLAYDEQYF. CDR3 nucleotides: TGTGCCAGCAGCTTAAGCCCGGGACTAGCGTACGACGAGCAGTACTTC.

In DNA form, the CDR3 reads TGCAGTGCTAGGGGGGGTTCTTTCTTT. Translated: CSARGGSFF. The chain couples TRBV20-1 to TRBJ1-1, with a possible D match to TRBD1 (5 bases). V lost 3 bases to trimming and J lost 12 bases, with 8 bases between them. This CDR3 has 9 amino acids. Per the germline V gene, CDR1 is DFQATT and CDR2 is SNEGSKA (reference sequence).

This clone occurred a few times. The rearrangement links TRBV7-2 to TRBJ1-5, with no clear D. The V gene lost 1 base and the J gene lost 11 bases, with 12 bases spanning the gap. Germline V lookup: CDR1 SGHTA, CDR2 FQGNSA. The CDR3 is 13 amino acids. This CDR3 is CASSLGASMTQHF. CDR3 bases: TGTGCCAGCAGCTTAGGTGCGAGTATGACCCAGCATTTT.

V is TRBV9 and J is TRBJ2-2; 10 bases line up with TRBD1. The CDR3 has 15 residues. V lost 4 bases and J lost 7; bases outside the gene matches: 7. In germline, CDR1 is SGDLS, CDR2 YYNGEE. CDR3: CASSSRQGADGELFF. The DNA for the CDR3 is TGTGCCAGCAGCTCTCGACAGGGGGCGGACGGGGAGCTGTTTTTT.

The CDR3 sequence is CASSAGGTSGGNTVTYNEQFF. The CDR3 DNA reads as TGTGCCAGCAGCGCCGGTGGGACTAGCGGGGGCAACACGGTAACATACAATGAGCAGTTCTTC. V gene TRBV9 combines with J gene TRBJ2-1; TRBD2 aligns across 14 bases. Trimming removed 3 bases from V and 4 bases from J; junction bases left unmatched: 18. The CDR3 runs 21 residues. Per the germline V gene, CDR1 is SGDLS and CDR2 is YYNGEE.

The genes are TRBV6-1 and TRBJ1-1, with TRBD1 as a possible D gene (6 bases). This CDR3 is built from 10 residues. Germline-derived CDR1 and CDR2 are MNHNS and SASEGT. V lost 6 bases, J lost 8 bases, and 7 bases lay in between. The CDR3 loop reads CASRDSEAFF. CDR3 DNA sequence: TGTGCCAGCAGGGACAGCGAAGCTTTCTTT.

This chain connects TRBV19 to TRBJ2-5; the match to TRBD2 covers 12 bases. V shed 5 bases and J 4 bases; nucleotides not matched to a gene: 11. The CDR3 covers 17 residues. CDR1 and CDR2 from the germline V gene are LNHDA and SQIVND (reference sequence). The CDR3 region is CASSASPSGGARETQYF. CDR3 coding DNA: TGTGCCAGTAGTGCCTCTCCTAGCGGGGGGGCCCGAGAGACCCAGTACTTC.

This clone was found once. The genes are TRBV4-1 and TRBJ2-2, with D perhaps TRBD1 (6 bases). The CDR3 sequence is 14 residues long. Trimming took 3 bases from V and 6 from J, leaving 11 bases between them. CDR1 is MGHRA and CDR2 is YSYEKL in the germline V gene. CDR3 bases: TGCGCCAGCAGCCACGCAAAGGGGGCCGGGGAGCTGTTTTTT. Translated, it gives CASSHAKGAGELFF.

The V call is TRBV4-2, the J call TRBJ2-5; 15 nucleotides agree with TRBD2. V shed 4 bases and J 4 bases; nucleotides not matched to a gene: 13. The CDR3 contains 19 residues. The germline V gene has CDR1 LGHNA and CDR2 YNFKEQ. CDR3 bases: TGTGCCAGCAGCCCCAAACCGGGACTAGCGGGGGGTGAGGGAGAGACCCAGTACTTC. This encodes CASSPKPGLAGGEGETQYF.

CDR3 in DNA: TGTGCCAGCAGCCAAAGCTCGAGAGGCGCTAACTATGGCTACACCTTC. Amino acids: CASSQSSRGANYGYTF. V and J are TRBV16 and TRBJ1-2; D not certain. The CDR3 consists of 16 residues. Germline CDR1 and CDR2: KGHSY and FQNENV. The V end lost 2 bases, the J end lost 0 bases, and 13 bases lay between the germline ends.

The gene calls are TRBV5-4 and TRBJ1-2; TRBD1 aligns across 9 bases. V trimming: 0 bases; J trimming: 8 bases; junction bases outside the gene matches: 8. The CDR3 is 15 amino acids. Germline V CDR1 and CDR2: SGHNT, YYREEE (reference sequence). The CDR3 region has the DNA TGTGCCAGCAGCTTGGCGGGACAGGGCGTTTGGGGCTACACCTTC. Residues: CASSLAGQGVWGYTF. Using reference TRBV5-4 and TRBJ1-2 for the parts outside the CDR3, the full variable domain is ETGVTQSPTHLIKTRGQQVTLRCSSQSGHNTVSWYQQALGQGPQFIFQYYREEENGRGNFPPRFSGLQFPNYSSELNVNALELDDSALYLCASSLAGQGVWGYTFGSGTRLTVV.

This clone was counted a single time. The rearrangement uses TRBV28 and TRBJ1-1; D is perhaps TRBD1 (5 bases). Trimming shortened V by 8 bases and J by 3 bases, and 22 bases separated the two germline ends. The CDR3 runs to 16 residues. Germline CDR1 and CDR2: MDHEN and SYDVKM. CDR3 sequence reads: CASVPGSLVGDTEAFF. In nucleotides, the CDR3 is TGTGCCAGCGTCCCAGGGTCCCTAGTCGGAGACACTGAAGCTTTCTTT.

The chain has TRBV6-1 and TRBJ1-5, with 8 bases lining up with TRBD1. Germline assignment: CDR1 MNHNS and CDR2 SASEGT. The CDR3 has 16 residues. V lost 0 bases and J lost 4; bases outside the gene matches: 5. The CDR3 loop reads CASSEAWTGTNQPQHF. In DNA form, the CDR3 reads TGTGCCAGCAGTGAAGCGTGGACAGGGACAAATCAGCCCCAGCATTTT.

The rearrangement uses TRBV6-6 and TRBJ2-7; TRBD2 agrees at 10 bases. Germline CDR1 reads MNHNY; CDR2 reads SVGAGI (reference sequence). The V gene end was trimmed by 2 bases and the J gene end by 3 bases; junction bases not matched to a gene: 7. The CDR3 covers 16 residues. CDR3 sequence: CASSYKLAGGHYEQYF. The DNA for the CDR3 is TGTGCCAGCAGTTACAAATTAGCGGGGGGACACTACGAGCAGTACTTC.

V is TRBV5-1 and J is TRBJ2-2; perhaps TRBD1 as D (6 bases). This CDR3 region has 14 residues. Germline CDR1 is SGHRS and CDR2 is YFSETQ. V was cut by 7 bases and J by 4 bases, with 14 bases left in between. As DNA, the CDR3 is TGCGCCAGCTCCTTTTTCAGGGGCACCGGGGAGCTGTTTTTT. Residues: CASSFFRGTGELFF.

The CDR3 region has the DNA TGTGCCATCAGTTGGACAGGGACTGGAAACACCATATATTTT. Its translation: CAISWTGTGNTIYF. The rearrangement uses TRBV10-3 and TRBJ1-3; 8 positions agree with TRBD1. The length of the CDR3 is 14 residues. The germline V gene encodes CDR1 ENHRY and CDR2 SYGVKD. The junction had 2 bases not matched to a gene; V was cut back by 5 bases and J by 2 bases.